This is a list of T cell receptor beta chains from one sample in a study of identical twins. TCRdb called the 5' RACE reads again in MiXCR, with one record for every CDR3 protein. The table has 200,000 or so distinct CDR3 sequences, approximately 16% seen once; the top ten hold over 35%. These data also formed part of another study, on T cells expressing NK-cell markers.

Sequencing was carried out using CD8+ T cells sorted from blood. The receptor source for this set is a woman younger than 30 in good health. Each CDR3 is given with its conserved first and last residue. The D gene is left open where the match is weak. Clone size is shown for a subset of rows, as once, few, many or a class of expanded clone.

D gene	clone size	J gene	V gene	CDR3 DNA	CDR3 protein
NA	few	TRBJ2-7	TRBV7-8	TGTGCCAGCAGCTTATTCGGGAGTTACGAGCAGTACTTC	CASSLFGSYEQYF
NA	NA	TRBJ2-2	TRBV10-3	TGTGCCACACGACAGGACACCGGGGAGCTGTTTTTT	CATRQDTGELFF
NA	few	TRBJ2-7	TRBV3-1	TGTGCCAGCAGCCAAGATTTCCGGGTCTACGAGCAGTACTTC	CASSQDFRVYEQYF
NA	few	TRBJ2-1	TRBV11-2	TGTGCCAGCAGCTCTTCTTTTGGGCAGTACAATGAGCAGTTCTTC	CASSSSFGQYNEQFF
NA	NA	TRBJ2-1	TRBV21-1	TGTGCCAGCAGCAAAGAACCCCCGTATAAGATATATGAGCAGTTCTTC	CASSKEPPYKIYEQFF
TRBD2	NA	TRBJ2-7	TRBV7-9	TGTGCCAGCAGCGTAAGCGGGAGCTCATCCTACGAGCAGTACTTC	CASSVSGSSSYEQYF
NA	few	TRBJ1-5	TRBV12-3/TRBV12-4	TGTGCCAGCCAGCCGGATGGCAATCAGCCCCAGCATTTT	CASQPDGNQPQHF
NA	NA	TRBJ2-7	TRBV2	TGTGCCAGCATGTCTTACGAGCAGTACTTC	CASMSYEQYF
NA	NA	TRBJ2-7	TRBV5-1	TGCGCCAGCACCTCAGAGAGTACCTACGAGCAGTACTTC	CASTSESTYEQYF
NA	NA	TRBJ2-2	TRBV12-3/TRBV12-4	TGTGCCAGCAGTTTATCCTACACCGGGGAGCTGTTTTTT	CASSLSYTGELFF
NA	few	TRBJ1-1	TRBV5-1	TGCGCCAGCAGCTTGAGGCTGGGGGTCACTGAAGCTTTCTTT	CASSLRLGVTEAFF
NA	few	TRBJ1-2	TRBV9	TGTGCCAGCAGCGCCGGGACAACGGGGGGCTACACCTTC	CASSAGTTGGYTF
TRBD1	few	TRBJ2-2	TRBV7-9	TGTGCCAGCAGCGACCAGGACAGGGGAGCCGGGGAGCTGTTTTTT	CASSDQDRGAGELFF
NA	NA	TRBJ2-7	TRBV30	TGTGCCTGGAGTGCCCCCTACGAGCAGTACTTC	CAWSAPYEQYF
NA	few	TRBJ1-4	TRBV9	TGTGCCAGCAGCGGTAAGAAACTGTTTTTT	CASSGKKLFF
NA	NA	TRBJ2-1	TRBV12-3/TRBV12-4	TGTGCCAGCAGTTTTGGAGCGGGCAATGAGCAGTTCTTC	CASSFGAGNEQFF
NA	NA	TRBJ1-6	TRBV14	TGTGCCAGCAGCCAAGATCTCGCGGCCCTCCACTTT	CASSQDLAALHF
TRBD2	many	TRBJ2-1	TRBV12-3/TRBV12-4	TGTGCCAGCAGTCGACTAGCGGGAACGAATGAGCAGTTCTTC	CASSRLAGTNEQFF
NA	NA	TRBJ2-1	TRBV12-5	TGTGCTAGTGGTTTATCGGTGGATGAGCAGTTCTTC	CASGLSVDEQFF
NA	few	TRBJ2-3	TRBV7-2	TGTGCCAGCAGTCTTCCTATAGAGATCTCTATCACAGATACGCAGTATTTT	CASSLPIEISITDTQYF
NA	NA	TRBJ2-7	TRBV29-1	TGCAGCGTTGAAGATAGCGTATCCTACGAGCAGTACTTC	CSVEDSVSYEQYF
NA	NA	TRBJ2-3	TRBV20-1	TGCAGTGCTAGAAGCCTGGTGCCGGGCACAGATACGCAGTATTTT	CSARSLVPGTDTQYF
NA	NA	TRBJ2-1	TRBV7-9	TGTGCCAGCAGCCAGGGGCTAGCCGGTGACTACAATGAGCAGTTCTTC	CASSQGLAGDYNEQFF
NA	few	TRBJ1-3	TRBV7-9	TGTGCCAGCAGCTTCTCGGGAAACACCATATATTTT	CASSFSGNTIYF
NA	few	TRBJ2-7	TRBV13	TGTGCCAGCAGCGCCTATAGCGGCCACGAGCAGTACTTC	CASSAYSGHEQYF
NA	NA	TRBJ2-2	TRBV7-9	TGTGCCAGCAGCTACGGACACCCGAACACCGGGGAGCTGTTTTTT	CASSYGHPNTGELFF
TRBD1	many	TRBJ1-6	TRBV12-3/TRBV12-4	TGTGCCAGCAGTACCAAGACAGGGTACAATTCACCCCTCCACTTT	CASSTKTGYNSPLHF
NA	few	TRBJ2-5	TRBV15	TGTGCCACCAGCAGAGAGATAGGGCTGGCGGAGACCCAGTACTTC	CATSREIGLAETQYF
NA	few	TRBJ2-3	TRBV5-4	TGTGCCAGCAGCTTGGGGCGTTCGGGGACGGCGCTAACAGATACGCAGTATTTT	CASSLGRSGTALTDTQYF
NA	NA	TRBJ2-3	TRBV6-5	TGTGCCAGCAGTTACTCAGGGCTGCGGGGCACAGATACGCAGTATTTT	CASSYSGLRGTDTQYF
NA	few	TRBJ1-4	TRBV4-3	TGCGCCAGCAGCCACCTTGGACTGGACGGACGTAATGAAAAACTGTTTTTT	CASSHLGLDGRNEKLFF
TRBD2	many	TRBJ2-2	TRBV12-3/TRBV12-4	TGTGCCAGCAGTCGGACTAGCTCCACCGGGGAGCTGTTTTTT	CASSRTSSTGELFF
TRBD1	few	TRBJ2-3	TRBV4-3	TGCGCCAGCAGCCAAGATCCGACAGGGGGAAGCACAGATACGCAGTATTTT	CASSQDPTGGSTDTQYF
TRBD1	NA	TRBJ2-1	TRBV19	TGTGCCAGTAGTATTACAGGGGGCGCCTACAATGAGCAGTTCTTC	CASSITGGAYNEQFF
NA	few	TRBJ2-1	TRBV4-1	TGCGCCAGCCAAGACGGGCGAAACAATGAGCAGTTCTTC	CASQDGRNNEQFF
TRBD1	NA	TRBJ1-1	TRBV9	TGTGCCAGCAGCACAGGGGGGGGCACTGAAGCTTTCTTT	CASSTGGGTEAFF
TRBD1	many	TRBJ2-7	TRBV7-6	TGTGCCAGCAGCCCCCGCTACGAGACAGGGAACTACGAGCAGTACTTC	CASSPRYETGNYEQYF
NA	NA	TRBJ2-7	TRBV5-1	TGCGCCAGCAGCTCTCGCTTGTACGCTAGTTACGAGCAGTACTTC	CASSSRLYASYEQYF
NA	NA	TRBJ2-1	TRBV9	TGTGCCAGCACCGGCCTGGGGGTTACGGATGAGCAGTTCTTC	CASTGLGVTDEQFF
TRBD1	NA	TRBJ2-7	TRBV4-1	TGCGCCAGCAGCCACCATACAGGGGTGGGGTACGAGCAGTACTTC	CASSHHTGVGYEQYF
NA	NA	TRBJ2-5	TRBV5-1	TGCGCCAGCAGCTTGGAGGCGGGATTCAGCCAAGAGACCCAGTACTTC	CASSLEAGFSQETQYF
TRBD1	NA	TRBJ1-1	TRBV10-2	TGCGCCAGCAGGGGACAGGGGGGGAACACTGAAGCTTTCTTT	CASRGQGGNTEAFF
TRBD1	many	TRBJ2-3	TRBV20-1	TGCAGTGCTACGATCCGTCCCGGGACAGGGACCGGCACAGATACGCAGTATTTT	CSATIRPGTGTGTDTQYF
NA	NA	TRBJ2-2	TRBV7-7	TGTGCTAGCAGCTTAGTTGAAGGGTTCAACACCGGGGAGCTGTTTTTT	CASSLVEGFNTGELFF
NA	few	TRBJ2-1	TRBV7-6	TGTGCCAGCAGCGACGGCGGAACTGAGCAGTTCTTC	CASSDGGTEQFF